This is a list of T cell receptor beta chains from one sample in a study of blood T cells in healthy people across ages. TCRdb itself ran the 5' RACE reads through MiXCR, one entry per CDR3 protein. The sample holds almost 550,000 distinct CDR3 sequences; less than 25% are singletons and the top ten take around 10%. This sample was also put to use in a study of T cells of mothers and their children.

Sequenced material: blood. The receptors were gathered from a boy aged 5 to 17 in good health. CDR3s include the opening cysteine and the closing phenylalanine or tryptophan.

V,J,CDR3
TRBV20-1,TRBJ2-1,CSASSLAGIFEQFF
TRBV7-2,TRBJ2-1,CASSISGTSGYNEQFF
TRBV5-1,.,CASSPISSGSVHEQYF
TRBV20-1,TRBJ2-5,CSASPDQETQYF
TRBV20-1,TRBJ2-5,CSAGPDQYF
TRBV20-1,TRBJ1-2,CSAIARDRGPLGDGYTF
TRBV5-1,TRBJ1-1,CASSLRRGDTEAFF
TRBV7-3,TRBJ2-7,CASSSFGGLAYEQYF
TRBV18,TRBJ1-4,CASSPLYLHSETNEKLFF
TRBV28,TRBJ2-3,CASTGFRGQRDTQYF
TRBV5-1,TRBJ2-6,CASSWTSGSSGANVLTF
TRBV5-1,.,CASSLDIGDEQYF
TRBV12-3/TRBV12-4,TRBJ2-5,CASSIAIQETQYF
TRBV12-3/TRBV12-4,TRBJ2-1,CASSALAGQNEQFF
TRBV28,TRBJ2-5,CASSLAFGRPTQETQYF
TRBV4-3,TRBJ2-1,CASSQEAANEQFF
TRBV20-1,TRBJ1-5,CSARVQGSSNQPQHF
TRBV20-1,TRBJ2-5,CSAGESETARETQYF
TRBV12-3/TRBV12-4,.,CASRPLLGPYEQYF
TRBV27,TRBJ2-7,CASMGSYEQYF
TRBV7-7,TRBJ2-7,CASSNTGSEQYF
TRBV7-2,.,CASSLGGTNEQYF
TRBV20-1,TRBJ1-2,CSARGMAGGDYGYTF
TRBV20-1,TRBJ2-7,CSASTLAGAVGEQYF
TRBV4-1,TRBJ2-1,CASSQERLAKNEQFF
TRBV29-1,TRBJ2-1,CSILLAGGNNEQFF
TRBV6-2/TRBV6-3,TRBJ2-3,CASSGSGKADTQYF
TRBV19,TRBJ1-5,CASSIEGRVVQPQHF
TRBV27,TRBJ2-3,CASRVAGPYTDTQYF
TRBV14,TRBJ2-3,CASSQWDTSTDTQYF
TRBV2,TRBJ2-7,CASSDRTGGTYEQYF
TRBV27,TRBJ1-2,CASSLTRDTSSLENGYTF
TRBV9,TRBJ2-5,CASSVVGKAAQYF
TRBV5-1,TRBJ1-1,CASSDRSPTEAFF
TRBV20-1,TRBJ1-2,CSARDHRTAYYGYTF
TRBV5-1,TRBJ1-1,CASTGQDNTEAFF
TRBV7-9,TRBJ2-2,CACSGTGGATGELFF
TRBV6-6,TRBJ2-1,CASRKFADEQSF
TRBV4-3,TRBJ2-1,CASSQEGSYSYNEQFF
TRBV21-1,TRBJ2-5,CASSKAERETQYF